The rows below give T cell receptor beta chains drawn from one sample of a study of shared clonotypes between healthy human individuals. Sequencing used immunoSEQ multiplex PCR; TCRdb keeps in-frame clones, though not all of them. The repertoire has about 960,000 clones, over 60% of them found once; the top ten carry 1.5%. Sequencing was done on a sample of memory CD4+ T cells sorted from blood. These receptors were obtained from a man aged 18 to 35 in good health. CDR3s include the opening cysteine and the closing phenylalanine or tryptophan. A D gene is named only where the DNA matches it firmly. Size is omitted from some rows. Given values are once, few, many or a class for expanded clones.

d_call j_call clone_size v_call cdr3_nt cdr3_aa
TRBD1 TRBJ2-5 once TRBV29-1 TGCAGCGTACGCTCGGGACAGGGGTACCAAGTGGAGACCCAGTACTTC CSVRSGQGYQVETQYF
- TRBJ1-1 few TRBV6-6 TGTGCCAGCAGTTCGGCCGCGCGTGGAGCTTTCTTT CASSSAARGAFF
- TRBJ1-2 few TRBV6-5 TGTGCCAGCAGTTACTCGAAGAGGGACTATGGCTACACCTTC CASSYSKRDYGYTF
- TRBJ2-7 few TRBV19 TGTGCCAGTAGTACGGAGGGGGGGGCCTACGAGCAGTACTTC CASSTEGGAYEQYF
TRBD1 TRBJ2-3 once TRBV7-2 TGTGCCAGCAGCTTAGGACAGGGTTGGACAGATACGCAGTATTTT CASSLGQGWTDTQYF
- TRBJ2-7 once TRBV4-1 TGCGCCAGCAGCCAAGATCTGGGTCGGCTCTACGAGCAGTACTTC CASSQDLGRLYEQYF
TRBD2 TRBJ2-3 - TRBV4-1 TGCGCCAGCAGCTTACAGTCGGCGGGAGGATCAGAGGATACGCAGTATTTT CASSLQSAGGSEDTQYF
TRBD2 TRBJ2-1 few TRBV9 TGTGCCAGCAGCGTGGGGGTAGCGGGAGCAGGTGAGCAGTTCTTC CASSVGVAGAGEQFF
- TRBJ2-2 - TRBV4-1 TGCGCCAGCAGCCAAGATCACACCGGGGAGCTGTTTTTT CASSQDHTGELFF
- TRBJ2-5 - TRBV5-1 TGCGCCAGCAGCTTGCAGGACAAAGAGACCCAGTACTTC CASSLQDKETQYF
- TRBJ2-1 - TRBV11-2 TGTGCCAGCAGCCAAGATATTAGCTCCTACAATGAGCAGTTCTTC CASSQDISSYNEQFF
- TRBJ2-7 - TRBV5-1 TGCGCCAGCAGCTTGGGAGGAAGGGCCAATACCTACGAGCAGTACTTC CASSLGGRANTYEQYF
- TRBJ1-1 - TRBV18 TGTGCCAGCTCACCGAAAACAGGGTTAGCGGACACTGAAGCTTTCTTT CASSPKTGLADTEAFF
TRBD2 TRBJ2-2 - TRBV25-1 TGTGCCAGCAGTGAATCGGGACTAGCGGGAGTTCGGACCGGGGAGCTGTTTTTT CASSESGLAGVRTGELFF
TRBD1 TRBJ1-6 - TRBV19 TGTGCCAGTAGTCCCCGGACAGGGGGCGATTCACCCCTCCACTTT CASSPRTGGDSPLHF
- TRBJ2-1 once TRBV21-1 TGTGCCAGCAGCGCGACGGAGTCCCACCCCTACAATGAGCAGTTCTTC CASSATESHPYNEQFF
TRBD1 TRBJ1-2 - TRBV6-1 TGTGCCAGCAATGAAGACAGGGGAGGCTACACCTTC CASNEDRGGYTF
TRBD1 TRBJ2-1 - TRBV29-1 TGCAGCGTTGCGACAGGGACAGACTACAATGAGCAGTTCTTC CSVATGTDYNEQFF
- TRBJ2-3 - TRBV5-4 TGTGCCAGCAGCTTTGGCGGGGATAGCACAGATACGCAGTATTTT CASSFGGDSTDTQYF
TRBD2 TRBJ2-1 - TRBV19 TGTGCCAGTAGTCCTCTAGCGGGAGCTCACAATGAGCAGTTCTTC CASSPLAGAHNEQFF
- TRBJ2-5 - TRBV5-4 TGTGCCAGCAGCTTGGGGGTGGGAGAGACCCAGTACTTC CASSLGVGETQYF
TRBD2 TRBJ2-5 - TRBV30 TGTGCCTGGAGTGTAGGCGGGGGGGCTGGTGAGACCCAGTACTTC CAWSVGGGAGETQYF
TRBD1 TRBJ2-5 many TRBV5-6 TGTGCCAGCAGCTCATTCTCCGGGACAGTACAAGAGACCCAGTACTTC CASSSFSGTVQETQYF
- TRBJ2-5 - TRBV9 TGTGCCAGCAGCGCAACCCTCGGGTCCCAGTACTTC CASSATLGSQYF
- TRBJ2-3 - TRBV18 TGTGCCAGCTCCCCTGGGGTAGATACGCAGTATTTT CASSPGVDTQYF
- TRBJ2-5 - TRBV28 TGTGCCAGCAGTTTAGGGATAGAGACCCAGTACTTC CASSLGIETQYF
- TRBJ1-3 few TRBV27 TGTGCCAGCAGGGGTGCTGGAAACACCATATATTTT CASRGAGNTIYF
TRBD1 TRBJ1-2 - TRBV6-1 TGTGCCAGCAGTGAAGCGTCTCGACAGGGCGCAAGCTATGGCTACACCTTC CASSEASRQGASYGYTF
TRBD2 TRBJ2-1 - TRBV7-2 TGTGCCAGCAGCTTACGCGCGGGAGAGGGTCGTGAGCAGTTCTTC CASSLRAGEGREQFF
- TRBJ2-3 - TRBV7-6 TGTGCCAGCAGCTTAGGACATACTAGCACAGATACGCAGTATTTT CASSLGHTSTDTQYF
- TRBJ1-6 few TRBV4-3 TGCGCCAGCAGCCAAGAACTGGGGGTAAATTCACCCCTCCACTTT CASSQELGVNSPLHF
- TRBJ1-4 - TRBV30 TGTGCCTGGAGTGTAGGGGCCCTAACAGAAAAACTGTTTTTT CAWSVGALTEKLFF
- TRBJ1-5 - TRBV18 TGTGCCAGCTCACCATCTTTTGCTCAGCCCCAGCATTTT CASSPSFAQPQHF
TRBD2 TRBJ2-5 - TRBV6-5 TGTGCCAGCAGCCCAAAAAGCGGGGGGAAAGAGACCCAGTACTTC CASSPKSGGKETQYF
- TRBJ1-1 - TRBV6-5 TGTGCCAGCAGTTACTCTGGTGGGAGCACTGAAGCTTTCTTT CASSYSGGSTEAFF
- TRBJ2-1 once TRBV28 TGTGCCAGCAGTTTGGGGGCCGGGGGGCAGTTCTTC CASSLGAGGQFF
TRBD2 TRBJ2-1 - TRBV19 TGTGCCAGTAGTATAGGGGGACTAGCCTCGGCTGAGCAGTTCTTC CASSIGGLASAEQFF
- TRBJ2-1 - TRBV5-6 TGTGCCAGTTGGCGGGGGCTCGGCAATGAGCAGTTCTTC CASWRGLGNEQFF
- TRBJ2-7 - TRBV7-2 TGTGCCAGCAGCTTAGGCCCGGAGCAGTACTTC CASSLGPEQYF
- TRBJ1-2 many TRBV30 TGTGCCTGGAGTGTAATGGGAGGCTACACCTTC CAWSVMGGYTF
- TRBJ2-1 - TRBV28 TGTGCCTCAACCCGAGCCCGCTCCTACAATGAGCAGTTCTTC CASTRARSYNEQFF
- TRBJ2-1 - TRBV5-1 TGCGCCAGCAGCCCAGTGTCAGCGGGTTTGACCTCCTACAATGAGCAGTTCTTC CASSPVSAGLTSYNEQFF
- TRBJ1-4 many TRBV20-1 TGCAGTGCTGGTGATGAAAAACTGTTTTTT CSAGDEKLFF
- TRBJ2-7 once TRBV30 TGTGCCTGGAGTGCGTACCCTGGTAACGAGCAGTACTTC CAWSAYPGNEQYF
TRBD2 TRBJ2-7 - TRBV7-2 TGTGCCAGCAGCTTCGCTACGACTAGCAGCTACGAGCAGTACTTC CASSFATTSSYEQYF
- TRBJ1-2 - TRBV18 TGTGCCAGCTCACCGGTTAATGGGGACTATGGCTACACCTTC CASSPVNGDYGYTF
TRBD1 TRBJ2-5 once TRBV9 TGTGCCAGCAGCGTGACAGGGGGCGCAGGATGGGAGACCCAGTACTTC CASSVTGGAGWETQYF